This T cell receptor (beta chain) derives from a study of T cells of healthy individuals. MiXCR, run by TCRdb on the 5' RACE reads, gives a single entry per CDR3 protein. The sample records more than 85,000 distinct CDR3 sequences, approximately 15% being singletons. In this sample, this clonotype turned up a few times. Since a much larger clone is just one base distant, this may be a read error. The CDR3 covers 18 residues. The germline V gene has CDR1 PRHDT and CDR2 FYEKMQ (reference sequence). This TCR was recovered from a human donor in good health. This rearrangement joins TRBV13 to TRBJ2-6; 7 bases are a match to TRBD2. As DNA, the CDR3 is TGTGCCAGCAGGGCACGGGACTATTCATTCTCTGGGGCCAACGTCCTGAATTTC. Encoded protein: CASRARDYSFSGANVLNF.